The 23 T cell receptor beta chains given below trace back to one sample, sequenced in a study of T cell repertoires in cytomegalovirus infection. TCRdb used MiXCR to reprocess the reads, holding one entry per CDR3 protein. The sample has about 770,000 distinct CDR3 sequences, roughly 29% seen once. Their antigens remain unidentified. The specimen was cultured CD8+ T cells from PBMCs, collected from culture after CMV antigen stimulation. The receptor source for this set is a human donor in good health (CMV status not recorded). Some clones in this sample may be carry-over from other donors' samples.

The chain has TRBV9 and TRBJ1-5; 8 bases line up with TRBD1. Germline CDR1 SGDLS, CDR2 YYNGEE. The CDR3 covers 15 residues. V lost 4 bases to trimming and J lost 3 bases; unmatched junction nucleotides: 6. CDR3 DNA: TGTGCCAGCAGCCCCAGGGACAGGATCAATCAGCCCCAGCATTTT. Translation gives CASSPRDRINQPQHF.

The rearrangement joins TRBV19 to TRBJ1-6; possible D gene TRBD1, 5 bases. The V end lost 8 bases, the J end lost 1 base, and 18 bases lay between the germline ends. The CDR3 loop spans 17 amino acids. Germline V CDR1 and CDR2: LNHDA, SQIVND (reference sequence). DNA of the CDR3: TGTGCCAGTCGGGTTCAGGGATACGCTTCCTATAATTCACCCCTCCACTTT. Translation: CASRVQGYASYNSPLHF.

The CDR3 spells CASSYLDTNYGYTF. CDR3 bases: TGTGCCAGCAGTTACCTTGACACGAACTATGGCTACACCTTC. This chain links TRBV6-5 with TRBJ1-2; D unclear. Trimming left V 2 bases short and J 2 bases short, with 9 bases between. Germline-derived CDR1 and CDR2 are MNHEY and SVGAGI. The CDR3 has 14 residues.

The rearrangement links TRBV4-2 to TRBJ2-3; D might be TRBD1 or TRBD2, each matching 5 bases. The ends were cut back, 5 bases at V and 6 bases at J, with 15 bases in the middle. This CDR3 contains 14 residues. From germline, CDR1 is LGHNA and CDR2 YNFKEQ. CDR3 amino acids: CASSSGLGEDTQYF. The CDR3, as DNA: TGTGCCAGCAGCTCGGGGCTTGGAGAGGATACGCAGTATTTT.

There are a few counts of this clonotype. V gene TRBV28 combines with J gene TRBJ2-3; TRBD2 is a possible D gene (5 bases). This CDR3 spans 14 amino acids. V lost 6 bases, J lost 0 bases, and 10 bases lay in between. Looked up from germline, CDR1 is MDHEN and CDR2 is SYDVKM. The CDR3 is CASSYGKSTDTQYF. CDR3 in DNA: TGTGCCAGCAGCTACGGGAAAAGCACAGATACGCAGTATTTT.

This clonotype has a handful of counts. This rearrangement joins TRBV6-5 to TRBJ2-1, with no clear D. The CDR3 sequence is 14 residues long. Trimming pared 7 bases from V and 4 bases from J, leaving 14 bases between. Germline CDR1 and CDR2: MNHEY and SVGAGI. The CDR3 sequence: CASNDPISYNEQFF. The CDR3 DNA reads as TGTGCCAGCAATGACCCCATAAGTTACAATGAGCAGTTCTTC.

This rearrangement joins TRBV2 to TRBJ1-4; D gene ambiguous. Deletions cut 0 bases from V and 1 base from J, with 6 bases between. Germline CDR1 and CDR2: SNHLY and FYNNEI. There are 15 residues in the CDR3. CDR3 residues: CASSEAYGTNEKLFF. CDR3 in DNA: TGTGCCAGCAGTGAAGCGTACGGAACTAATGAAAAACTGTTTTTT.

The rearrangement links TRBV6-1 to TRBJ2-5; 8 bases agree with TRBD1. V dropped 8 bases and J dropped 4; count of bases not matched to a gene: 15. This CDR3 spans 16 amino acids. CDR1 MNHNS and CDR2 SASEGT come from the germline V gene. The CDR3: CASARPINDRGETQYF. The DNA for the CDR3 is TGTGCCAGCGCGCGCCCGATCAATGACAGGGGAGAGACCCAGTACTTC.

This chain connects TRBV12-3 or TRBV12-4 to TRBJ1-1, with 8 positions matching TRBD1. Trimming removed 6 bases from V and 3 bases from J; junction bases left unmatched: 3. This CDR3 has 13 amino acids. The DNA of the CDR3 is TGTGCCAGCAGGGACAGGGAGGACACTGAAGCTTTCTTT. It is translated as CASRDREDTEAFF.

This clonotype was recorded at least ten times. This rearrangement joins TRBV6-4 to TRBJ2-1; 12 bases map to TRBD1. The CDR3 spans 15 residues. CDR1 is MRHNA, CDR2 SNTAGT, per germline. The V segment lost 2 bases and the J segment 7 bases; nucleotides outside the gene matches: 3. The CDR3 is CASSDGTGGSNEQFF. DNA of the CDR3: TGTGCCAGCAGTGACGGGACAGGGGGCTCGAATGAGCAGTTCTTC.

This clonotype was found many times. CDR3 residues: CASSSGTGAYGYTF. The CDR3 DNA sequence: TGTGCCAGCAGCTCCGGGACAGGGGCCTATGGCTACACCTTC. The chain is built from TRBV5-6 and TRBJ1-2; TRBD1 aligns across 10 bases. The V and J ends lost 3 bases and 4 bases, in that order; junction bases with no gene match: 3. The CDR3 extends over 14 amino acids. Germline-derived CDR1 and CDR2 are SGHDT and YYEEEE.

The chain is built from TRBV27 and TRBJ2-1; TRBD2 matches 9 bases. This CDR3 is 14 amino acids long. The trim removed 7 bases at V and 7 bases at J, leaving 8 bases unmatched. Germline loops: CDR1 MNHEY, CDR2 SMNVEV (reference sequence). In nucleotides, the CDR3 is TGTGCCAGCAAAGGTAGCGGGGGTGGTAATGAGCAGTTCTTC. This translates into CASKGSGGGNEQFF.

This clonotype has more than one count but fewer than ten. CDR3 sequence reads: CATKAGAGQPQHF. The CDR3 DNA reads TGTGCCACCAAGGCGGGCGCGGGGCAGCCCCAGCATTTT. This sequence joins TRBV24-1 and TRBJ1-5; no firm D call. The germline CDR1 and CDR2 sequences are KGHDR and SFDVKD. This CDR3 region has 13 residues. Trimming shortened V by 8 bases and J by 7 bases, and 14 bases separated the two germline ends.

The J gene is TRBJ1-1, the V gene TRBV6-2 or TRBV6-3, with no clear D. Trimming removed 7 bases at V and 4 bases at J, with 22 bases between. The CDR3 is 16 amino acids. Germline V gene lookup returns CDR1 MNHEY and CDR2 SVGEGT. The CDR3 bases are TGTGCCAGCACCGAAACCCAGGTAGTAGGTCTCACTGAAGCTTTCTTT. Translated: CASTETQVVGLTEAFF.

This clonotype came up a few times. The gene calls are TRBV7-9 and TRBJ1-6; D possibly corresponds to TRBD1 (5 bases). V was shortened by 5 bases and J by 8 bases, with 16 bases between the two germline ends. There are 15 residues in the CDR3. Germline V gene lookup returns CDR1 SEHNR and CDR2 FQNEAQ (reference sequence). Here the CDR3 DNA reads TGTGCCAGCAGCCGAGGGGCCCGAGGTGATTCACCCCTCCACTTT. Amino acids: CASSRGARGDSPLHF. Combining the CDR3 with reference TRBV7-9 and TRBJ1-6 gives the whole variable domain DTGVSQNPRHKITKRGQNVTFRCDPISEHNRLYWYRQTLGQGPEFLTYFQNEAQLEKSRLLSDRFSAERPKGSFSTLEIQRTEQGDSAMYLCASSRGARGDSPLHFGNGTRLTVT.

This clonotype was found many times. This chain links TRBV27 with TRBJ1-5; possibly TRBD1 for D (5 bases). Germline CDR1 reads MNHEY; CDR2 reads SMNVEV (reference sequence). The CDR3 consists of 15 residues. V lost 5 bases to trimming and J lost 4 bases, with 15 bases between them. The CDR3 sequence: CASSVYRSPNQPQHF. The CDR3 nucleotides read TGTGCCAGCAGTGTCTACAGGTCCCCTAATCAGCCCCAGCATTTT.

The gene calls are TRBV4-1 and TRBJ2-3; no clear D gene. This CDR3 has 15 residues. Germline V gene lookup returns CDR1 MGHRA and CDR2 YSYEKL. Deletions cut 1 base from V and 4 bases from J, with 12 bases between. CDR3 coding DNA: TGCGCCAGCAGCCAAGGACTGTTTTTTGCAGATACGCAGTATTTT. Amino acids: CASSQGLFFADTQYF.

This clonotype was detected a few times. The chain recombines TRBV4-2 with TRBJ1-1, with TRBD1 identical over 9 bases. Germline values: CDR1 LGHNA, CDR2 YNFKEQ. The CDR3 is 17 residues long. V lost 0 bases and J lost 2; bases outside the gene matches: 7. DNA of the CDR3: TGTGCCAGCAGCCAAGAGGGACAGGGCCCGGTAAACACTGAAGCTTTCTTT. This sequence encodes CASSQEGQGPVNTEAFF.

V and J are TRBV6-2 or TRBV6-3 and TRBJ2-2; unclear D gene. The CDR3 length is 18 residues. The V gene lost 0 bases and the J gene lost 0 bases, with 14 bases spanning the gap. Germline CDR1 MNHEY, CDR2 SVGEGT. This CDR3 reads CASSYSLQVLPNTGELFF. The CDR3 nucleotides read TGTGCCAGCAGTTACTCGCTCCAGGTCCTACCGAACACCGGGGAGCTGTTTTTT.

The V call is TRBV3-1, the J call TRBJ2-2, with a possible D match to TRBD2 (5 bases). The germline V and J ends were trimmed by 2 bases and 0 bases, with 7 bases remaining between them. Looked up from germline, CDR1 is LGHDT and CDR2 is YNNKEL (reference sequence). The CDR3 extends over 15 amino acids. The CDR3 loop is CASSQRTPNTGELFF. CDR3 DNA sequence: TGTGCCAGCAGCCAACGGACTCCGAACACCGGGGAGCTGTTTTTT.

In DNA form, the CDR3 reads TGTGCCGGAGGGGTCGGGCAAGAGACCCAGTACTTC. Its translation is CAGGVGQETQYF. The chain has TRBV6-6 and TRBJ2-5, with a tentative D call TRBD2 (6 bases). This CDR3 is built from 12 residues. Germline CDR1 MNHNY, CDR2 SVGAGI (reference sequence). V lost 11 bases to trimming and J lost 2 bases, with 12 bases between them.

This clonotype was seen a few times. The rearrangement joins TRBV4-3 to TRBJ1-2; D remains unclear. The CDR3 spans 15 residues. Deletions cut 1 base from V and 3 bases from J, with 12 bases between. Germline CDR1 is LGHNA and CDR2 is YSLEER. The CDR3 here is CASSQVLGIDYGYTF. In DNA, the CDR3 is TGCGCCAGCAGCCAAGTTCTGGGGATCGACTATGGCTACACCTTC.

This clonotype was detected many times. This chain links TRBV4-1 with TRBJ1-1; 8 bases line up with TRBD1. The CDR3 is 11 residues long. The germline gives CDR1 MGHRA, CDR2 YSYEKL. V gave up 3 bases and J gave up 10 bases; unmatched junction bases: 1. The CDR3 reads CASSHTGGAFF. DNA for the CDR3: TGCGCCAGCAGCCACACAGGGGGAGCTTTCTTT.